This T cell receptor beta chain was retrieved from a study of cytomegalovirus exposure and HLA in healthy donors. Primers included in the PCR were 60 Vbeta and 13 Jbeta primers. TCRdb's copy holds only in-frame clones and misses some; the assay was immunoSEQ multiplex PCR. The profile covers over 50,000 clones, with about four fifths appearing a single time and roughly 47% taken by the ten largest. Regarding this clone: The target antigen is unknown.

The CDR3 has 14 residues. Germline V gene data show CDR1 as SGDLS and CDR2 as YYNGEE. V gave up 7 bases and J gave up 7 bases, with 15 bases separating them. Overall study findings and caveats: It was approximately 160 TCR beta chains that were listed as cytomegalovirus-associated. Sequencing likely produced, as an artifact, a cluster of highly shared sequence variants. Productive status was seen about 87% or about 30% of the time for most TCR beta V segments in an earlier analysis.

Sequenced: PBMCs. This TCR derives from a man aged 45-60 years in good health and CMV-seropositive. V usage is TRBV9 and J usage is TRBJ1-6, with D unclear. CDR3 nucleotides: TGTGCCAGCGCGTGGGAGTCTACGAATTCACCCCTCCACTTT. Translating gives CASAWESTNSPLHF. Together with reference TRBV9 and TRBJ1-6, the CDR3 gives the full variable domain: DSGVTQTPKHLITATGQRVTLRCSPRSGDLSVYWYQQSLDQGLQFLIQYYNGEERAKGNILERFSAQQFPDLHSELNLSSLELGDSALYFCASAWESTNSPLHFGNGTRLTVT.